The entry below describes one T cell receptor beta chain. A clone one base away is much larger, so this may be a read error. The data originate from a study of regulatory T cells in long-lasting Graves disease. The sample's time point: persistent/refractory GD, antithyroid drugs over 5 years with positive TRAb. PBMCs were the source of the RNA used for TCR sequencing. It was an endocrinology department in Xi'an, China, that provided the patients. Building the TCR beta libraries relied on iRepertoire HTBI primers, and CDR3 regions underwent Arm-PCR. In the study's own analysis: Detected in the samples were approximately 58 TRBV and over 11 TRBJ segments. TCRdb redid the calling of the multiplex PCR reads with MiXCR, one entry per CDR3 protein. It is TCRdb's table, rather than the study itself, that gives the V and J calls and clone size. The repertoire holds a few hundred thousand distinct CDR3 sequences, with 22% as singletons.

The source of this sequence is a female donor with Graves disease. The sample here was peripheral blood mononuclear cells (PBMCs), taken when the disease was refractory, from a patient treated with antithyroid drugs.

CDR3 in amino acids: CATSSNLPRTENAEAFF. In DNA, the CDR3 is TGTGCCACCAGCAGTAATTTGCCGCGGACGGAGAACGCTGAAGCTTTCTTT. This chain joins TRBV15 and TRBJ1-1; D call uncertain. The CDR3 runs 17 residues. CDR1 is LNHNV, CDR2 YYDKDF, per germline (reference sequence).